The present entry profiles one T cell receptor beta chain with its context. What it binds is not known. Between the trimmed V and J ends, which lost 6 bases and 1 base, there was a span of 15 bases. This CDR3 spans 16 amino acids. The germline V gene has CDR1 SGHNT and CDR2 YENEEA. The data were taken from a study of T cells in Graves' hyperthyroidism and ophthalmopathy. Findings and caveats of the study: Blood held most thyroid clonotypes expanded above 0.001 frequency. Model output signaled ophthalmopathy a median approximately six months ahead of onset. Stable hyperthyroidism was told apart from ophthalmopathy by a model built on 13 V-J features.

RNA transcripts were the template for amplifying TCR beta CDR3 regions. The HTBI primer set was used in a first-round RT-PCR of the TCR CDR3. TCRdb re-analysed the multiplex PCR reads in MiXCR, keeping a single row per CDR3 protein. Of roughly 800,000 distinct CDR3 sequences detected, 38% appear once; the ten largest clones hold around 10%. The sample consisted of blood. The clonotype originates from a young man with Graves' hyperthyroidism. The chain recombines TRBV11-3 with TRBJ2-2; D perhaps matches TRBD1 (6 bases). The CDR3 loop reads CASRIRDTGNTGELFF. CDR3 sequence (DNA): TGTGCCAGCAGAATCCGGGACACCGGGAACACCGGGGAGCTGTTTTTT.